Below, 18 T cell receptor beta chains from the same sample are listed, as sequenced in a study of blood T cell repertoires in COVID-19. Profiling relied on immunoSEQ multiplex PCR, and the TCRdb table lists in-frame clones only, not all of them. The sample lists roughly 99,000 clones, about 91% occurring once. Input material: peripheral blood. The receptors were gathered from a man in his fifties or sixties with active or convalescent COVID-19.

The chain uses TRBV5-1 and TRBJ2-7; tentative D call: TRBD2 (5 bases). Germline CDR1 and CDR2: SGHRS and YFSETQ. Trimming removed 0 bases at V and 5 bases at J, with 9 bases between. CDR3 length: 13 amino acids. This CDR3 reads CASSLGAEDEQYF. CDR3 coding DNA: TGCGCCAGCAGCTTGGGAGCGGAAGACGAGCAGTACTTC. Full variable domain (rest looked up from reference TRBV5-1 and TRBJ2-7): KAGVTQTPRYLIKTRGQQVTLSCSPISGHRSVSWYQQTPGQGLQFLFEYFSETQRNKGNFPGRFSGRQFSNSRSEMNVSTLELGDSALYLCASSLGAEDEQYFGPGTRLTVT.

This chain connects TRBV6-5 to TRBJ2-1; a possible D gene is TRBD2 (6 bases). CDR1 and CDR2 from the germline V gene are MNHEY and SVGAGI. V was clipped by 0 bases and J by 0 bases, with 9 bases between them. The CDR3 sequence is 16 residues long. The chain's CDR3 is CASSYSWRGSYNEQFF. The CDR3 DNA follows: TGTGCCAGCAGTTACTCGTGGCGGGGCTCCTACAATGAGCAGTTCTTC.

This chain uses TRBV6-5 with TRBJ1-1; 8 nucleotides align to TRBD1. The CDR3 covers 12 residues. The germline gives CDR1 MNHEY, CDR2 SVGAGI. The trim removed 5 bases at V and 5 bases at J, leaving 1 base unmatched. The CDR3 DNA sequence: TGTGCCAGCAGTAGACAGGGGACTGAAGCTTTCTTT. Translation: CASSRQGTEAFF.

The chain links TRBV9 to TRBJ2-1; D is unclear. Germline values: CDR1 SGDLS, CDR2 YYNGEE. The CDR3 is 15 amino acids. The ends were cut back, 2 bases at V and 2 bases at J, with 11 bases in the middle. This CDR3 is CASSVHSRPYNEQFF. DNA of the CDR3: TGTGCCAGCAGCGTCCACTCCCGTCCCTACAATGAGCAGTTCTTC.

This clone occurred a few times. The chain combines TRBV2 with TRBJ1-4, with 8 nucleotides matching TRBD1. V lost 7 bases to trimming and J lost 7 bases; unmatched junction nucleotides: 11. The CDR3 consists of 15 residues. From germline, CDR1 is SNHLY and CDR2 FYNNEI. In DNA form, the CDR3 reads TGTGCCAGCATGTCCCAGGGGGCGCTTGGTGAAAAACTGTTTTTT. Its protein product is CASMSQGALGEKLFF.

This chain joins TRBV28 and TRBJ2-1, with D possibly TRBD2 on 5 matching bases. Germline V gene data show CDR1 as MDHEN and CDR2 as SYDVKM. The V end was cut by 6 bases, the J end by 2 bases, with 14 bases between. The CDR3 contains 15 residues. The CDR3 nucleotides read TGTGCCAGCAGCCCGGACTCCCCGGCCTACAATGAGCAGTTCTTC. It specifies CASSPDSPAYNEQFF.

The rearrangement links TRBV19 to TRBJ1-3; no firm D call. This CDR3 is 12 amino acids long. The germline V and J ends were trimmed by 9 bases and 0 bases, with 6 bases remaining between them. Germline V CDR1 and CDR2: LNHDA, SQIVND (reference sequence). The chain's CDR3 is CASASSGNTIYF. The CDR3 region has the DNA TGTGCCAGCGCTAGCTCTGGAAACACCATATATTTT.

This clone has only one observation. The V call is TRBV10-3, the J call TRBJ1-5, with TRBD1 identical over 9 bases. After removal of 2 bases from V and 5 bases from J, the junction contained 7 bases not matched to a gene. The CDR3 runs 16 residues. CDR1 and CDR2 (germline): ENHRY, SYGVKD. The CDR3 region has the DNA TGTGCCATCAGTGAGGACAGGGGGAATAGGTATCAGCCCCAGCATTTT. Its translation: CAISEDRGNRYQPQHF.

The J gene is TRBJ2-7, the V gene TRBV11-2; D possibly corresponds to TRBD2 (5 bases). This CDR3 region has 15 residues. With 0 bases removed from V and 2 bases from J, the gap between germline ends came to 11 bases. Germline lookup yields CDR1 SGHAT and CDR2 FQNNGV. The CDR3 loop reads CASSLEAGIPYEQYF. The DNA of the CDR3 is TGTGCCAGCAGCTTAGAGGCGGGTATTCCCTACGAGCAGTACTTC.

The chain is built from TRBV7-6 and TRBJ2-7; the match to TRBD2 covers 7 bases. With V trimmed by 2 bases and J by 0 bases, 10 bases remained unmatched. This CDR3 is built from 17 residues. The V gene's germline CDR1 is SGHVS and CDR2 FNYEAQ. The CDR3 DNA is TGTGCCAGCAGCTTAAACACAGGCGGGAGTCGCTCCTACGAGCAGTACTTC. Translated: CASSLNTGGSRSYEQYF.

This chain joins TRBV7-2 and TRBJ2-3; no clear D gene. This CDR3 is 13 amino acids long. V shed 2 bases and J shed 3 bases, with 6 bases lying between them. The germline CDR1 and CDR2 sequences are SGHTA and FQGNSA. The DNA of the CDR3 is TGTGCCAGCAGCTTACCAGGTACAGATACGCAGTATTTT. Its translation is CASSLPGTDTQYF.

The genes are TRBV6-5 and TRBJ2-1; D not resolved. Trimming took 5 bases from V and 9 from J, leaving 8 bases between them. This CDR3 has 11 residues. The germline gives CDR1 MNHEY, CDR2 SVGAGI. This CDR3 reads CASSRSSEQFF. In DNA, the CDR3 is TGTGCCAGCAGTCGTAGCAGTGAGCAGTTCTTC.

The genes are TRBV14 and TRBJ1-2, with TRBD1 matching 7 bases. Germline loops: CDR1 SGHDN, CDR2 FVKESK. Trimming at V came to 0 bases and at J to 4 bases, leaving 8 bases not matched to a gene. The CDR3 has 16 residues. The CDR3 sequence: CASSQDLRGGSYGYTF. The CDR3 DNA follows: TGTGCCAGCAGCCAAGATCTCAGAGGGGGCAGCTATGGCTACACCTTC.

The chain links TRBV27 to TRBJ1-1; 7 bases match TRBD1. Germline trimming cut 3 bases from V and 2 bases from J; bases unmatched to any gene: 6. The V gene's germline CDR1 is MNHEY and CDR2 SMNVEV (reference sequence). This CDR3 comprises 15 residues. CDR3 DNA: TGTGCCAGCAGTTTCGCCCGAGGGGGCAACACTGAAGCTTTCTTT. This codes for CASSFARGGNTEAFF.

The J gene is TRBJ1-2, the V gene TRBV3-1 (or the pseudogene TRBV3-2), with D maybe TRBD1 (5 bases). V lost 1 base, J lost 1 base, and 16 bases lay in between. This CDR3 is built from 17 residues. Germline CDR1 reads LGHDT; CDR2 reads YNNKEL (reference sequence). The DNA of the CDR3 is TGTGCCAGCAGCCAAGTGTCCGGACATGCAAGTAACTATGGCTACACCTTC. Its translation: CASSQVSGHASNYGYTF.

This sequence joins TRBV6-2 or TRBV6-3 and TRBJ2-1, with TRBD2 as a possible D gene (6 bases). Germline CDR1 is MNHEY and CDR2 is SVGEGT. Deletions cut 4 bases from V and 3 bases from J, with 22 bases between. CDR3 length equals 18 residues. DNA of the CDR3: TGTGCCAGCAGTTTCGGATCCCTTCGGCAGGGAGGCTACAATGAGCAGTTCTTC. Translation gives CASSFGSLRQGGYNEQFF.

The chain uses TRBV5-1 and TRBJ1-2, with 7 bases aligning to TRBD1. The germline CDR1 and CDR2 sequences are SGHRS and YFSETQ. The CDR3 is made up of 17 amino acids. V was pared by 0 bases and J by 4 bases, with 12 bases of the junction left unmatched. The chain's CDR3 is CASSLALAGGNSYGYTF. DNA of the CDR3: TGCGCCAGCAGCTTGGCGTTGGCAGGGGGTAACTCCTATGGCTACACCTTC.

The chain recombines TRBV6-5 with TRBJ1-1, with D unclear. With 2 bases removed from V and 11 bases from J, the gap between germline ends came to 15 bases. CDR3 length equals 13 residues. Germline V lookup: CDR1 MNHEY, CDR2 SVGAGI. The CDR3 sequence is CASSYGSVSGAFF. DNA of the CDR3: TGTGCCAGCAGTTACGGCTCGGTCTCCGGGGCTTTCTTT.